The sequence of this T cell receptor (beta chain) was determined in a study of human T cells and chemical hapten exposure. It was the library that attached unique molecular identifiers to individual cDNA molecules. TCRdb reprocessed the RACE reads with MiXCR, giving one entry per CDR3 protein. The sample shows 340,000 or so distinct CDR3 sequences, around 7% of them seen only once. Trimming removed 0 bases from V and 4 bases from J, with 12 bases in between. Germline CDR1 is SGDLS and CDR2 is YYNGEE. The CDR3 sequence is 15 residues long. In its sample, this clonotype was seen many times. Documented time point: patch test 1, 2 weeks after DPC sensitization. The treatment here: therapeutic diphenylcyclopropenone sensitization with weekly scalp DPC. Researchers extracted total RNA from unfractionated whole blood.

Sequenced here: whole blood, sampled in connection with sensitization to the hapten diphenylcyclopropenone (DPC). The clonotype comes from a woman aged 18 to 35 with alopecia areata. Some clones in this sample may be carry-over from other donors' samples. The chain couples TRBV9 to TRBJ2-3; tentatively, D is TRBD1 (6 bases). The CDR3 nucleotides read TGTGCCAGCAGCGTAGAGGGACATTCCCCAGATACGCAGTATTTT. This codes for CASSVEGHSPDTQYF.